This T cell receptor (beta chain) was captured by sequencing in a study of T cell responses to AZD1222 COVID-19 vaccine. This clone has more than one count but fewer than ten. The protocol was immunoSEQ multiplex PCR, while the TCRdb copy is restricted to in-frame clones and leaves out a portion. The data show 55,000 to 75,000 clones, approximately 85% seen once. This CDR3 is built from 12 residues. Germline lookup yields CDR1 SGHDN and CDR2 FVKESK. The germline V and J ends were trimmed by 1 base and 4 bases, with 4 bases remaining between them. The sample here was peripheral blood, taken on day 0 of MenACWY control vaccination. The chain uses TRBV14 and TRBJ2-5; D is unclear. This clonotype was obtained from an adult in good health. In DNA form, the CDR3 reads TGTGCCAGCAGCCAAGGGTTAGAGACCCAGTACTTC. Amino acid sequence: CASSQGLETQYF.